This T cell receptor beta chain emerged from a study of CD8 T cells in Susac syndrome. With random hexamers, about 0.5 to 1 ug RNA was reverse transcribed. TCRdb recomputed calls from the immunoSEQ multiplex PCR reads with MiXCR, one row per CDR3 protein. The repertoire includes approximately 180,000 distinct CDR3 sequences, more than 85% of them detected once, and 0.087% sits in the top ten. Definite or probable Susac syndrome was diagnosed using recently defined diagnostic criteria. From germline, CDR1 is SGHRS and CDR2 YFSETQ. This CDR3 comprises 15 residues. Trimming shortened V by 2 bases and J by 5 bases, and 13 bases separated the two germline ends.

The sequence derives from a human donor with Susac syndrome. Material: CD4+ T cells from PBMCs. V gene TRBV5-1 combines with J gene TRBJ1-4, with D unclear. The CDR3 is CASSLRATRNEKLFF. The DNA of the CDR3 is TGCGCCAGCAGCTTAAGGGCAACTAGGAATGAAAAACTGTTTTTT.